A selection of T cell receptor beta chains follows, all from one sample in a study of memory CD4+ T cells and cytomegalovirus serostatus. Some clones are missing from TCRdb's copy, which holds only in-frame ones; the method was immunoSEQ multiplex PCR. Of about 41,000 clones in the sample, around 79% were seen once. Sequencing input: memory CD4+ T cells from blood. The receptor set was obtained from an adult in good health and CMV-seronegative. Both conserved end residues are part of each CDR3. Each record gives: J gene, D gene, V gene, clone size, CDR3 DNA, CDR3 protein. A D gene is named only where the DNA matches it firmly. The size entry is marked missing in some rows and otherwise reads once, few, many or a size class.

>TRBJ2-5|.|TRBV5-1|.
TGCGCCAGCAGCTTGTCGCTGTTCCAAGAGACCCAGTACTTC
CASSLSLFQETQYF
>TRBJ1-2|TRBD1|TRBV2|few
TGTGCCAGCAGTGATGACAGGGGCCATGGCTACACCTTC
CASSDDRGHGYTF
>TRBJ1-5|.|TRBV6-6|.
TGTGCCAGCAGATTGACAGCAAATCAGCCCCAGCATTTT
CASRLTANQPQHF
>TRBJ1-3|TRBD1|TRBV5-1|.
TGCGCCAGCAGCCTGACGGGGACAGGGGCTTCTGCTGGTGGAAACACCATATATTTT
CASSLTGTGASAGGNTIYF
>TRBJ2-7|.|TRBV6-1|.
TGTGCCAGCAGACTACCGGGGGGCGCCTACGAGCAGTACTTC
CASRLPGGAYEQYF
>TRBJ1-1|.|TRBV19|.
TGTGCCAGTAGTATGGCCCTCGGGCAGTTTTTGAGGGGAGCTTTCTTT
CASSMALGQFLRGAFF
>TRBJ2-7|TRBD1|TRBV9|.
TGTGCCAGCAGCGTAGGCCAGGGACAGTCCTACGAGCAGTACTTC
CASSVGQGQSYEQYF
>TRBJ2-7|.|TRBV6-1|.
TGTGCCAGCAGTGCGATGGCCCCGACCTACGAGCAGTACTTC
CASSAMAPTYEQYF
>TRBJ1-1|.|TRBV7-9|.
TGTGCCAGCAGCTCTTTTCACACTGAAGCTTTCTTT
CASSSFHTEAFF
>TRBJ2-3|.|TRBV10-2|.
TGCGCCAGCTCTCAGACCAAGACCCTGGCGGGCACAGATACGCAGTATTTT
CASSQTKTLAGTDTQYF
>TRBJ1-2|.|TRBV6-6|.
TGTGCCAGCAGCCCCGACGGACAGAACTATGGCTACACCTTC
CASSPDGQNYGYTF
>TRBJ2-5|.|TRBV7-2|.
TGTGCCAGCAGCTCTGGAGAGACCCAGTACTTC
CASSSGETQYF
>TRBJ1-1|.|TRBV4-2|once
TGTGCCAGCATGCCAAACTTGAACAGTGATTATACTGAAGCTTTCTTT
CASMPNLNSDYTEAFF
>TRBJ1-2|TRBD1|TRBV5-1|.
TGCGCCAGCAGCTTCGGACAGGGGAGCAGTGGCTACACCTTC
CASSFGQGSSGYTF
>TRBJ1-6|.|TRBV6-5|.
TGTGCCAGCAGTTACTCGATTAAGGGGACGGATTCACCCCTCCACTTT
CASSYSIKGTDSPLHF
>TRBJ1-2|.|TRBV27|.
TGTGCCAGCAGTTTATCCCCTTCAGGACAGCCGTACTATGGCTACACCTTC
CASSLSPSGQPYYGYTF
>TRBJ1-1|.|TRBV6-1|.
TGTGCCAGCAGTGAATTGAAGGGAAAGAACACTGAAGCTTTCTTT
CASSELKGKNTEAFF
>TRBJ1-4|TRBD1|TRBV2|.
TGTGCCACCCGACCGGGGACAGGGGCTGAAAAACTGTTTTTT
CATRPGTGAEKLFF
>TRBJ1-2|.|TRBV2|.
TGTGCCAGCAGGGTTGGAATTGGCTATGGCTACACCTTC
CASRVGIGYGYTF
>TRBJ1-6|.|TRBV30|.
TGTGCCTGGAGGTTCGCTTATAATTCACCCCTCCACTTT
CAWRFAYNSPLHF
>TRBJ2-3|.|TRBV9|.
TGTGCCAGCAGCCCGGGACATCGCACAGATACGCAGTATTTT
CASSPGHRTDTQYF
>TRBJ2-7|.|TRBV5-4|.
TGCGCCAGCAGCCAAGAGTCAGCGCGGGCAGGAAAGCAGTACTTC
CASSQESARAGKQYF
>TRBJ1-1|.|TRBV6-5|.
TGTGCCAGCAGGCTGGGACCCGACACTGAAGCTTTCTTT
CASRLGPDTEAFF
>TRBJ1-2|.|TRBV7-6|few
TGTGCCAGCAGCCCCTTTAACTATGGCTACACCTTC
CASSPFNYGYTF